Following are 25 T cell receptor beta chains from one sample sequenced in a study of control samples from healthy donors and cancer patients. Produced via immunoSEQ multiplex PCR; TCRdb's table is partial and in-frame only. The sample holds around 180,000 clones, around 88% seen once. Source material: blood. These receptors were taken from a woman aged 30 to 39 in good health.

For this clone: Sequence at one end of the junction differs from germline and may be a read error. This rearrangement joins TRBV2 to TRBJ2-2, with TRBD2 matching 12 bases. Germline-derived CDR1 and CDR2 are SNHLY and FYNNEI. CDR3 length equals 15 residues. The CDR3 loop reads CASRPTSGSTEELFF. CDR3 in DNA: TGTGCCAGCAGACCGACTAGCGGGAGCACCGAGGAGCTGTTTTTT.

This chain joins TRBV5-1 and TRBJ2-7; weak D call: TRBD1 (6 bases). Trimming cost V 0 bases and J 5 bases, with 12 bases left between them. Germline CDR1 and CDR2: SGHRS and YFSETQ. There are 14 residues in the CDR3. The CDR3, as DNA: TGCGCCAGCAGCTTGGGGCAGGGGCGGGACGAGCAGTACTTC. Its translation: CASSLGQGRDEQYF.

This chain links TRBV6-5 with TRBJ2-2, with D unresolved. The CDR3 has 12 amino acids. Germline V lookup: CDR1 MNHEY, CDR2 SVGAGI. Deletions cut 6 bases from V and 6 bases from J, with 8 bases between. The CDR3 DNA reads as TGTGCCAGCAGGGATGGGGCCGGGGAGCTGTTTTTT. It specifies CASRDGAGELFF.

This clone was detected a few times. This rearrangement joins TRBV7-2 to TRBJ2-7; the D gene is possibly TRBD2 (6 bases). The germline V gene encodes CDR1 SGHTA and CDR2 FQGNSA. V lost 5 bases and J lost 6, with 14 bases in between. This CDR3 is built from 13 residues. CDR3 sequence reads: CASSRGGEAEQYF. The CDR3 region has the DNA TGTGCCAGCAGCCGGGGCGGGGAGGCCGAGCAGTACTTC.

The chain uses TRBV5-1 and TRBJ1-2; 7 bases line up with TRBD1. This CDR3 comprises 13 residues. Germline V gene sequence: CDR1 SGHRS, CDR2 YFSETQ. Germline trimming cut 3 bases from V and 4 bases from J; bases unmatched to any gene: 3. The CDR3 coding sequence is TGCGCCAGCAGCTCGACAGGGAGCTATGGCTACACCTTC. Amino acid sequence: CASSSTGSYGYTF.

The CDR3 region is CASSLARRTDARQTQYF. The CDR3 bases are TGTGCCAGCAGCTTAGCGAGGAGAACAGATGCTCGACAGACCCAGTACTTC. The V gene is TRBV7-8, the J gene TRBJ2-5; no clear D gene. Trimming stripped 0 bases from V and 6 bases from J, with 20 bases between. The CDR3 consists of 17 residues. Germline loops: CDR1 SGHVS, CDR2 FQNEAQ.

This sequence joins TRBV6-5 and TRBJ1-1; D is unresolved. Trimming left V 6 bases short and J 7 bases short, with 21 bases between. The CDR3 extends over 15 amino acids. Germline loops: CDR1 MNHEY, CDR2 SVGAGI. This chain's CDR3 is CASSESWVQLGEAFF. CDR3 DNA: TGTGCCAGCAGCGAGTCCTGGGTACAGTTAGGTGAAGCTTTCTTT.

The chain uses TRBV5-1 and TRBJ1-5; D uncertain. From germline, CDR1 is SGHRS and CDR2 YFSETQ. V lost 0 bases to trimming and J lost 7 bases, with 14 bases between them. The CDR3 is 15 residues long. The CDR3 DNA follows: TGCGCCAGCAGCTTGGCCGGCAGAGACGAACAGCCCCAGCATTTT. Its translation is CASSLAGRDEQPQHF.

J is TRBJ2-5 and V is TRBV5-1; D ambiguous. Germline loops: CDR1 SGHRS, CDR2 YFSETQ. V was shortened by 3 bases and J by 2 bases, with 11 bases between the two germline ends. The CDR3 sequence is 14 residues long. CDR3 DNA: TGCGCCAGCAGCTCCGGCCGTTCTCAAGAGACCCAGTACTTC. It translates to CASSSGRSQETQYF.

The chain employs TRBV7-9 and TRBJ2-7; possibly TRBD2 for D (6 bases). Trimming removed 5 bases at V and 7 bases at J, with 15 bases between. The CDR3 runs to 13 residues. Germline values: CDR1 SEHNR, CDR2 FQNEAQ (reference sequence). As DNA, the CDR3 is TGTGCCAGCAGCCCCTCGGGAGCGCCGGAGCAGTACTTC. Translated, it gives CASSPSGAPEQYF.

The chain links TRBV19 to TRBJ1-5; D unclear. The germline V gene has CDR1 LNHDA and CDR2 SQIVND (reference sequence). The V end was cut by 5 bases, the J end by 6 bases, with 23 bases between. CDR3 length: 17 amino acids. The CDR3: CASSSLTPALAGQPQHF. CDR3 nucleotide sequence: TGTGCCAGTAGTTCCCTTACTCCAGCCTTAGCAGGTCAGCCCCAGCATTTT.

CDR3 residues: CASSEADRGSTEAFF. The DNA for the CDR3 is TGTGCCAGCAGTGAAGCGGACAGGGGGTCCACTGAAGCTTTCTTT. The V call is TRBV2, the J call TRBJ1-1; 10 bases map to TRBD1. The CDR3 sequence is 15 residues long. Trimming took 0 bases from V and 4 from J; bases not matched to a gene: 2. Germline values: CDR1 SNHLY, CDR2 FYNNEI.

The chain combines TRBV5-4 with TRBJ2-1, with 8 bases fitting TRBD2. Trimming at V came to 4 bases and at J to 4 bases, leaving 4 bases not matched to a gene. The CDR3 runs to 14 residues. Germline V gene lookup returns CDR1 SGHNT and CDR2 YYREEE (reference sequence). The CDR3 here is CASSHQRGYNEQFF. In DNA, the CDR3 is TGTGCCAGCAGCCACCAGCGGGGGTACAATGAGCAGTTCTTC.

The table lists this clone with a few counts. The CDR3 bases are TGTGCCACGCGGGGTAGGGGCACTGAAGCTTTCTTT. Residues: CATRGRGTEAFF. The chain combines TRBV10-3 with TRBJ1-1, with D possibly matching TRBD1 (5 bases). Trimming removed 10 bases at V and 4 bases at J, with 13 bases between. Germline loops: CDR1 ENHRY, CDR2 SYGVKD. The CDR3 is 12 amino acids.

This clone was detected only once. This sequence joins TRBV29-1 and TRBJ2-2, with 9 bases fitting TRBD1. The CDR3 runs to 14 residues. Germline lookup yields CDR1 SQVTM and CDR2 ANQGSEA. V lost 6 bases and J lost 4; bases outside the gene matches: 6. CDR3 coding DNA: TGCAGCGTCAAAACAGGGGGCCTCACCGGGGAGCTGTTTTTT. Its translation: CSVKTGGLTGELFF.

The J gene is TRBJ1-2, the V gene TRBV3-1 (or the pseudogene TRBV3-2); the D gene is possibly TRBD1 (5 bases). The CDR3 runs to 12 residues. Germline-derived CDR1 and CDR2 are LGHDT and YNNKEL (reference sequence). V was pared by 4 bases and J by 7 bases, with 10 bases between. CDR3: CASSRSGGGYTF. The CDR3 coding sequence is TGTGCCAGCAGCCGGAGCGGGGGTGGCTACACCTTC.

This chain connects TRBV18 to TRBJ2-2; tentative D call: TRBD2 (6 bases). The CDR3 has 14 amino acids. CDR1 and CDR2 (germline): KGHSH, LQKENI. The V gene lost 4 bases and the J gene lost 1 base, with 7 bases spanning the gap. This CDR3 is CASSLGLNTGELFF. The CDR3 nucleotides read TGTGCCAGCTCACTGGGACTGAACACCGGGGAGCTGTTTTTT.

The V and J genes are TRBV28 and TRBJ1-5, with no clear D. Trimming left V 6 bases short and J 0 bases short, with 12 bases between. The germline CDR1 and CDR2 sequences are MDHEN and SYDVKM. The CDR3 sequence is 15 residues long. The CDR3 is CASSSDWTSNQPQHF. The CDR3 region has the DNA TGTGCCAGCAGCAGTGATTGGACTAGCAATCAGCCCCAGCATTTT.

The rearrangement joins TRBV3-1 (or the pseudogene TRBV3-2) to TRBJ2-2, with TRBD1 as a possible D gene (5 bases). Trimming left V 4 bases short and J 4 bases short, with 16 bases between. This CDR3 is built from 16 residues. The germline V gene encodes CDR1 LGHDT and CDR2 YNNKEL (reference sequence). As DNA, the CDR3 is TGTGCCAGCAGCCCCACCCAGGGCAATCCCACCGGGGAGCTGTTTTTT. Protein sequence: CASSPTQGNPTGELFF.

Here the CDR3 reads CASSSGVHYGYTF. As DNA, the CDR3 is TGTGCCAGCAGCTCCGGGGTGCACTATGGCTACACCTTC. The chain combines TRBV3-1 (or the pseudogene TRBV3-2) with TRBJ1-2; unclear D gene. The V end was cut by 5 bases, the J end by 3 bases, with 10 bases between. CDR1 and CDR2 (germline): LGHDT, YNNKEL (reference sequence). This CDR3 is built from 13 residues.

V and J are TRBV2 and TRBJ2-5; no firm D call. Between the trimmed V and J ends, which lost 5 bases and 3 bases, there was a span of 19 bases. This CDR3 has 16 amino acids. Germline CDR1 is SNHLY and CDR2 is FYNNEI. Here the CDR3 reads CASSPSPTRAKETQYF. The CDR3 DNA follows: TGTGCCAGCAGTCCCAGTCCCACCCGGGCCAAAGAGACCCAGTACTTC.

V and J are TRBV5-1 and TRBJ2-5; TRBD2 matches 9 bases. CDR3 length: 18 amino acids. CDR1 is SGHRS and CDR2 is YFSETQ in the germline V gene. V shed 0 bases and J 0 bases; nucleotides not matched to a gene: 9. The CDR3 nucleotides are TGCGCCAGCAGCTTGGGTCTAGTAGCGGGGGACTACCAAGAGACCCAGTACTTC. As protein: CASSLGLVAGDYQETQYF.

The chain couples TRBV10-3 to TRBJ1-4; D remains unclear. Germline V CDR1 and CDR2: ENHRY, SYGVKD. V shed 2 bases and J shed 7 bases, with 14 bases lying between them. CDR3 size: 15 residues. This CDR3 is CAISEGSGLGEKLFF. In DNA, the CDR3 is TGTGCCATCAGTGAGGGGTCAGGCCTGGGTGAAAAACTGTTTTTT.

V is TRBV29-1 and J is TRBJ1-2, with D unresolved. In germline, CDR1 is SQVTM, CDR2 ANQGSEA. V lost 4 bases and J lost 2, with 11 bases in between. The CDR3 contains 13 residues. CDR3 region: CSVVRAENYGYTF. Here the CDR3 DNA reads TGCAGCGTTGTCCGGGCGGAAAACTATGGCTACACCTTC.

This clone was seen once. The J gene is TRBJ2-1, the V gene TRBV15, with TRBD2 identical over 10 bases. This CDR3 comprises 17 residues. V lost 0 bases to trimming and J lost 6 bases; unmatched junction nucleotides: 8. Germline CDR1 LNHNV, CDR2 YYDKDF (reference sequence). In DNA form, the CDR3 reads TGTGCCACCAGCAGAGACCCTAGCGGGAGTCACTTCAATGAGCAGTTCTTC. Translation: CATSRDPSGSHFNEQFF.